Presented here are 6 T cell receptor beta chains from one specimen sequenced in a study of monozygotic twins with inflammatory bowel disease. TCRdb re-called the 5' RACE reads; one entry per CDR3 protein, DNA not given. Its clone listing holds 330,000 or so distinct CDR3 sequences. Material: blood. Receptors were obtained from a human donor with ulcerative colitis or Crohn's disease, or a healthy co-twin of an affected twin (not recorded which).

V usage is TRBV6-1 and J usage is TRBJ1-2; the TCRdb call, TRBD1, lacks DNA for checking. CDR1 MNHNS and CDR2 SASEGT come from the germline V gene. The CDR3 length is 16 residues. The CDR3 sequence: CASSPTPQGPNYGYTF.

The V call is TRBV11-2, the J call TRBJ2-1. The CDR3 is 16 amino acids. CDR1 and CDR2 (germline): SGHAT, FQNNGV. This chain's CDR3 is CASSLKNPESNNEQFF. The entire variable domain, with the rest obtained from reference TRBV11-2 and TRBJ2-1, is as follows: EAGVAQSPRYKIIEKRQSVAFWCNPISGHATLYWYQQILGQGPKLLIQFQNNGVVDDSQLPKDRFSAERLKGVDSTLKIQPAKLEDSAVYLCASSLKNPESNNEQFFGPGTRLTVL.

The chain links TRBV28 to TRBJ2-7; TCRdb names TRBD1, which stays unverified in the absence of DNA. CDR3 length equals 17 residues. Looked up from germline, CDR1 is MDHEN and CDR2 is SYDVKM. The chain's CDR3 is CASSSPGHRTNSAEQYF.

V usage is TRBV2 and J usage is TRBJ1-2; TCRdb lists TRBD1, though no DNA is available to test this call. The CDR3 is 12 amino acids. Germline V gives CDR1 SNHLY, CDR2 FYNNEI. CDR3 loop: CATGGSGAGYTF.

This CDR3 reads CASSQGLAGDSETQYF. The chain joins TRBV5-1 to TRBJ2-5; no DNA is available, so the TRBD2 call from TCRdb remains unchecked. This CDR3 spans 16 amino acids. Germline CDR1 is SGHRS and CDR2 is YFSETQ.

The rearrangement uses TRBV27 and TRBJ1-1; lacking DNA, the TRBD1 call made by TCRdb goes unchecked. The CDR3 is 17 amino acids. Germline V gives CDR1 MNHEY, CDR2 SMNVEV (reference sequence). The CDR3 sequence: CASSEPPGAKRGTEAFF.